This T cell receptor beta chain is drawn from a study of cytomegalovirus exposure and HLA in healthy donors. The PCR ran on 60 Vbeta and 13 Jbeta primers. Here immunoSEQ multiplex PCR was the method, and the copy in TCRdb shows in-frame clones only, minus some. The listing contains 45,000 to 60,000 clones. The germline gives CDR1 SGHRS, CDR2 YFSETQ. V shed 4 bases, J shed 3 bases, and the junction held 5 bases outside the gene matches. The CDR3 is 14 residues long. Study-wide findings and caveats: Testing in vitro showed three CMV-associated chains specific for CMV antigens. Common viral pathogens seemed, in a later analysis, to connect with several of the most significant clusters. It was taken for granted in presence/absence analyses that sequencing depth across donors was roughly uniform. A later analysis found TCR association rates differed by HLA locus, highest for DRB1 and lowest for HLA-C.

Details on this clone: Its antigen is currently unknown.

The V call is TRBV5-1, the J call TRBJ2-3; 7 bases are shared with TRBD1. Sequenced input: PBMCs. The origin of this receptor is a male donor in good health and CMV-seronegative. CDR3 nucleotides: TGCGCCAGCAGCCCAACAGGGGCGACAGATACGCAGTATTTT. Its protein is CASSPTGATDTQYF.